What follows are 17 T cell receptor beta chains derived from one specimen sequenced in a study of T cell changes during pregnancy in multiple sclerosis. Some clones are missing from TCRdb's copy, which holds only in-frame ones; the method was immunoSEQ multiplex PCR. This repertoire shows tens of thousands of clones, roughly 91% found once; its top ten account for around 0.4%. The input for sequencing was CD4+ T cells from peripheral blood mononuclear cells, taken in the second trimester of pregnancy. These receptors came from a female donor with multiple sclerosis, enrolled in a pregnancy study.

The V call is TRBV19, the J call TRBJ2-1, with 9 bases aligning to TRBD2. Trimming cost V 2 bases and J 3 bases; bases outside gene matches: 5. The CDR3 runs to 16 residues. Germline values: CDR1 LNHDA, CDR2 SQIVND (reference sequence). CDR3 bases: TGTGCCAGTAGTATATTAAGACTAGCGGACTACAATGAGCAGTTCTTC. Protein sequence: CASSILRLADYNEQFF.

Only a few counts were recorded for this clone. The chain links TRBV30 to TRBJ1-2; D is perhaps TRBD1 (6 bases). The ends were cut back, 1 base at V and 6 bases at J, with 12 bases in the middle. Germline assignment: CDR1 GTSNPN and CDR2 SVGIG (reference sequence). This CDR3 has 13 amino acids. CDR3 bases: TGTGCCTGGAGTGGGGGCAGGGGAAATGGCTACACCTTC. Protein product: CAWSGGRGNGYTF.

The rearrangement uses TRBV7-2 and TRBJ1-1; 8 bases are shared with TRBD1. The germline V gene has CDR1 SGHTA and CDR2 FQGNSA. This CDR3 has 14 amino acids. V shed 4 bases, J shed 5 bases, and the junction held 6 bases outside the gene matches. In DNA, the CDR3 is TGTGCCAGCAGCTCGAGGACAGGGTGGACTGAAGCTTTCTTT. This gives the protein CASSSRTGWTEAFF.

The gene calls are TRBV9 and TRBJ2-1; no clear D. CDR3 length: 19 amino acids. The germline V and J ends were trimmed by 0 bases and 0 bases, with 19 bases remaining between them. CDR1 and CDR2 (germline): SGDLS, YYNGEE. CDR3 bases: TGTGCCAGCAGCGTAGCGGAAGACTTAAACCCTTTCTCCTACAATGAGCAGTTCTTC. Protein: CASSVAEDLNPFSYNEQFF. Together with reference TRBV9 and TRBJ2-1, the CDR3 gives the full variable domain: DSGVTQTPKHLITATGQRVTLRCSPRSGDLSVYWYQQSLDQGLQFLIQYYNGEERAKGNILERFSAQQFPDLHSELNLSSLELGDSALYFCASSVAEDLNPFSYNEQFFGPGTRLTVL.

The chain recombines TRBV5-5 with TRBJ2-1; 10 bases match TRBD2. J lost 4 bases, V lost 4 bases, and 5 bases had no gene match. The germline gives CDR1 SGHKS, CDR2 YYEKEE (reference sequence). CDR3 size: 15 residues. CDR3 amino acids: CASSPGTSEYNEQFF. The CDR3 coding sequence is TGTGCCAGCAGCCCCGGGACTAGCGAGTACAATGAGCAGTTCTTC.

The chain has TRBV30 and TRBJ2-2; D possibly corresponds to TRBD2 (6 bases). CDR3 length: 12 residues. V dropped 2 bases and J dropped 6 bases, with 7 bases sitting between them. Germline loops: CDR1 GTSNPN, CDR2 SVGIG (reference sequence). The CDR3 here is CAWSSGAGELFF. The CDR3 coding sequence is TGTGCCTGGAGTTCGGGGGCCGGGGAGCTGTTTTTT.

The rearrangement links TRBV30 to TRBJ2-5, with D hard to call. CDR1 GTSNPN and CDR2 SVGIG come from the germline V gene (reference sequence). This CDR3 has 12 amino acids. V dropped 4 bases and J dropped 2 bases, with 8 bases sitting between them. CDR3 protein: CAWMFRQETQYF. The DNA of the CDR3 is TGTGCCTGGATGTTTAGACAAGAGACCCAGTACTTC.

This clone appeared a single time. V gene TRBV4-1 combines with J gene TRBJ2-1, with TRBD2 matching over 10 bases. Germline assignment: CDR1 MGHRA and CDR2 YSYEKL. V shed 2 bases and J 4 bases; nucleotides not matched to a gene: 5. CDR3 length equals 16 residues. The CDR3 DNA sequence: TGCGCCAGCAGCCAACAAGCAGCGGGGGGGTACAATGAGCAGTTCTTC. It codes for CASSQQAAGGYNEQFF.

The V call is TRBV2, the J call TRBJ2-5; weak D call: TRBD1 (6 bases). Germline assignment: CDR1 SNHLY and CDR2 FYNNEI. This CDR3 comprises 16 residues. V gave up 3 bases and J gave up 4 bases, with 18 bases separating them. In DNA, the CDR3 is TGTGCCAGCAGTGAGGGTCAGGGGCGCAGCGGAGAGACCCAGTACTTC. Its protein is CASSEGQGRSGETQYF.

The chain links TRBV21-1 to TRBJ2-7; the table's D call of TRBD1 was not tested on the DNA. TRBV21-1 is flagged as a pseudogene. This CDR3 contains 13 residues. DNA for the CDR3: TGTGCCAGCAGCCCTGGCCCCCCGTGGGAGCAGTACTTC. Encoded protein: CASSPGPPWEQYF.

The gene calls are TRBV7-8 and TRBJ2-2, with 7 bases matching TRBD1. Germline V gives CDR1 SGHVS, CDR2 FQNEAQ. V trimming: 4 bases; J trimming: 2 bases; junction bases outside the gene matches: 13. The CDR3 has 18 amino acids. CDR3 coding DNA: TGTGCCAGCAGCTCCCCAGGGTCCGGGACAGTTAACACCGGGGAGCTGTTTTTT. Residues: CASSSPGSGTVNTGELFF.

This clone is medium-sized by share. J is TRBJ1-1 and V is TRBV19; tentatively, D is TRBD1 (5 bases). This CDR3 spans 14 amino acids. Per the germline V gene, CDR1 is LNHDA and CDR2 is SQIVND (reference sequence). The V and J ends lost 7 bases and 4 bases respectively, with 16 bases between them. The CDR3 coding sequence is TGTGCCAGTACAGCACGGACAATAAGCACTGAAGCTTTCTTT. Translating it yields CASTARTISTEAFF.

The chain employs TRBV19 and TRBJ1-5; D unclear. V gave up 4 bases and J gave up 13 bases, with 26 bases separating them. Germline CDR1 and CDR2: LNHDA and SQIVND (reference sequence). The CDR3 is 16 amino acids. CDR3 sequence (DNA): TGTGCCAGTAGTAACCCGGGAGGCCCCGGGCGTCTCAGGCAGCATTTT. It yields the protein CASSNPGGPGRLRQHF.

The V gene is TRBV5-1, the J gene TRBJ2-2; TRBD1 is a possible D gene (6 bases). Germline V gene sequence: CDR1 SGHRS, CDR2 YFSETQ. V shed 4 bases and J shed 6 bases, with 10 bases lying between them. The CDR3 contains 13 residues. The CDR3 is CASSTTGSGELFF. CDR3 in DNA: TGCGCCAGCAGCACCACAGGGTCCGGGGAGCTGTTTTTT. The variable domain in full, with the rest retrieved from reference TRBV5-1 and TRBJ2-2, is KAGVTQTPRYLIKTRGQQVTLSCSPISGHRSVSWYQQTPGQGLQFLFEYFSETQRNKGNFPGRFSGRQFSNSRSEMNVSTLELGDSALYLCASSTTGSGELFFGEGSRLTVL.

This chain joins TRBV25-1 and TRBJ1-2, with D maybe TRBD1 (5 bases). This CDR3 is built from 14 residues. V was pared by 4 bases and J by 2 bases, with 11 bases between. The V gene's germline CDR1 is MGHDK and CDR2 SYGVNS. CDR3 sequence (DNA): TGTGCCAGCAGTGGGGGGGTAGGGAACTATGGCTACACCTTC. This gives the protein CASSGGVGNYGYTF.

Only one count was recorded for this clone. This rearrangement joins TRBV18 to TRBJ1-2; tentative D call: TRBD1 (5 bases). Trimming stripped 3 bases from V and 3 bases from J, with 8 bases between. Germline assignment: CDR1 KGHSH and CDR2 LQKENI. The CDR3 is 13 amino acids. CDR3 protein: CASSPDRDYGYTF. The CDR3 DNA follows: TGTGCCAGCTCACCCGACAGAGACTATGGCTACACCTTC.

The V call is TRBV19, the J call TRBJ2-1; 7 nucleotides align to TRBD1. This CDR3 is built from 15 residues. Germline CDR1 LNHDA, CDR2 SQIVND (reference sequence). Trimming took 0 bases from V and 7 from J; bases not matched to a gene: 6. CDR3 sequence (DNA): TGTGCCAGTAGTATAGACAGGGGGAATGGTAATGAGCAGTTCTTC. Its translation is CASSIDRGNGNEQFF.